This TCR beta chain derives from a study of blood T cell repertoires in COVID-19. The repertoire was sequenced with immunoSEQ multiplex PCR; TCRdb's copy has only in-frame clones and lacks some. The sample holds fewer than 400,000 clones, under 90% seen once. Germline V gene lookup returns CDR1 MNHEY and CDR2 SVGAGI. CDR3 length equals 11 residues. Losses at the gene ends were 6 bases for V and 12 bases for J; bases not matched to a gene: 8. The sequence was obtained from a woman in her twenties or thirties who had recovered from COVID-19. Source material: PBMCs or T cells enriched from blood (not recorded which). The rearrangement links TRBV6-5 to TRBJ2-7, with 7 bases matching TRBD1. The CDR3 region has the DNA TGTGCCAGCAGGCTTAGGGACAGCTGGTACTTC. Its translation is CASRLRDSWYF.